This T cell receptor (beta chain) was documented in a study of T cell changes during pregnancy in multiple sclerosis. CDR1 and CDR2 from the germline V gene are SGHAT and FQNNGV. The length of the CDR3 is 13 residues. V lost 1 base to trimming and J lost 5 bases, with 6 bases between them. Sequencing was performed with immunoSEQ multiplex PCR; in TCRdb, only in-frame clones are kept and a portion is missing. This table holds under 50,000 clones, over 75% found once. The chain recombines TRBV11-2 with TRBJ1-5; D is ambiguous. The material sequenced was CD8+ T cells from peripheral blood mononuclear cells, taken in the first trimester of pregnancy. The receptor was derived from a female donor with multiple sclerosis, enrolled in a pregnancy study. The CDR3 loop reads CASSLAGYQPQHF. In nucleotides, the CDR3 is TGTGCCAGCAGCTTAGCGGGATATCAGCCCCAGCATTTT.